These 20 T cell receptor beta chains were sequenced from one sample in a study of T cell responses to AZD1222 COVID-19 vaccine listed by TCRdb under 2021. Receptor libraries were prepared by the immunoSEQ multiplex PCR assay. TCRdb mirrors the immuneACCESS table, restricted to in-frame sequences. Some clones are absent from its copies; in checked studies, under half trace to an unresolved V gene, and the reason for the others is unknown. The sample contains about 93,000 clones, 65% to 90% of them found a single time. Approximately 8% of the sample lies in the top ten. Per the publication, the time point label means: baseline before first vaccination. Sequencing used peripheral blood, obtained on day 0 of AZD1222 vaccination. The receptors come from an adult in good health.

The chain employs TRBV19 and TRBJ1-5, with D tentatively TRBD1 (5 bases). The CDR3 consists of 15 residues. Trimming pared 4 bases from V and 5 bases from J, leaving 15 bases between. Germline CDR1 reads LNHDA; CDR2 reads SQIVND (reference sequence). The chain's CDR3 is CASSKIRGPDQPQHF. The DNA for the CDR3 is TGTGCCAGTAGTAAGATACGGGGACCTGATCAGCCCCAGCATTTT.

The rearrangement links TRBV29-1 to TRBJ2-6; D unclear. CDR1 SQVTM and CDR2 ANQGSEA come from the germline V gene. Trimming pared 4 bases from V and 0 bases from J, leaving 10 bases between. The CDR3 runs to 15 residues. CDR3 coding DNA: TGCAGCGTTGGAACTTCCGACTCTGGGGCCAACGTCCTGACTTTC. Its translation: CSVGTSDSGANVLTF.

The V and J genes are TRBV2 and TRBJ2-1; the match to TRBD2 covers 7 bases. The CDR3 is 16 residues long. The ends lost 3 bases at V and 1 base at J; junction bases unmatched: 6. Germline V lookup: CDR1 SNHLY, CDR2 FYNNEI. The CDR3 coding sequence is TGTGCCAGCAGTGAGGGTGCTAGCGGATCCTACAATGAGCAGTTCTTC. As protein: CASSEGASGSYNEQFF.

The gene calls are TRBV19 and TRBJ1-6; D not resolved. This CDR3 is 16 amino acids long. The V gene's germline CDR1 is LNHDA and CDR2 SQIVND (reference sequence). The V end lost 6 bases, the J end lost 0 bases, and 12 bases lay between the germline ends. The CDR3 region has the DNA TGTGCCAGTAGGGACCGAACGAGCTCCTATAATTCACCCCTCCACTTT. The encoded protein is CASRDRTSSYNSPLHF.

The chain has TRBV6-5 and TRBJ1-4; 10 bases line up with TRBD1. CDR3 length: 14 amino acids. Germline CDR1 reads MNHEY; CDR2 reads SVGAGI. The ends lost 5 bases at V and 6 bases at J; junction bases unmatched: 3. The CDR3 DNA is TGTGCCAGCAGTCAGGACAGGGGGGATGAAAAACTGTTTTTT. Translating it yields CASSQDRGDEKLFF.

The genes are TRBV6-5 and TRBJ2-2, with D unresolved. The CDR3 spans 12 residues. V shed 6 bases and J shed 4 bases, with 6 bases lying between them. Germline V gene sequence: CDR1 MNHEY, CDR2 SVGAGI. Written as DNA, the CDR3 is TGTGCCAGCAGGTTACCCACCGGGGAGCTGTTTTTT. Translating gives CASRLPTGELFF.

The chain recombines TRBV7-9 with TRBJ1-5, with TRBD1 matching 8 bases. Germline V lookup: CDR1 SEHNR, CDR2 FQNEAQ (reference sequence). The CDR3 sequence is 18 residues long. V lost 2 bases to trimming and J lost 1 base; unmatched junction nucleotides: 10. In DNA form, the CDR3 reads TGTGCCAGCAGCTTACAGGTCAGGGGGCAGCGGAGCAATCAGCCCCAGCATTTT. Its protein is CASSLQVRGQRSNQPQHF.

The chain links TRBV29-1 to TRBJ1-1; 8 bases line up with TRBD1. CDR1 and CDR2 (germline): SQVTM, ANQGSEA. The ends lost 8 bases at V and 3 bases at J; junction bases unmatched: 11. This CDR3 has 14 amino acids. CDR3 DNA: TGCAGCTTACAAAAGAGCAGGGGGCACACTGAAGCTTTCTTT. Its protein product is CSLQKSRGHTEAFF.

The chain is built from TRBV27 and TRBJ2-1; 8 bases fit TRBD1. Unmatched junction bases numbered 6, after V lost 8 bases and J lost 6 bases. In germline, CDR1 is MNHEY, CDR2 SMNVEV (reference sequence). The length of the CDR3 is 13 residues. CDR3 coding DNA: TGTGCCAGCCTAGAAACAGGGGGCAATGAGCAGTTCTTC. Its protein product is CASLETGGNEQFF.

Here the CDR3 DNA reads TGTGCCAGCAGCGTCCCAGGACAGACGATAGATACGCAGTATTTT. This codes for CASSVPGQTIDTQYF. The chain combines TRBV5-8 with TRBJ2-3; maybe TRBD1 (6 bases). The CDR3 runs to 15 residues. Trimming cost V 4 bases and J 5 bases, with 17 bases left between them. Per germline, CDR1 SGHTS and CDR2 YDEGEE.

This clone appeared once. V is TRBV7-3 and J is TRBJ2-1; TRBD1 matches at 8 bases. Losses at the gene ends were 5 bases for V and 6 bases for J; bases not matched to a gene: 9. Germline assignment: CDR1 SGHTA and CDR2 FQGTGA. There are 15 residues in the CDR3. CDR3 region: CASSRSDREGNEQFF. The CDR3 DNA reads TGTGCCAGCAGCAGATCGGACAGGGAAGGCAATGAGCAGTTCTTC.

The V gene is TRBV7-3, the J gene TRBJ2-2; TRBD2 matches at 8 bases. The CDR3 contains 14 residues. Germline V CDR1 and CDR2: SGHTA, FQGTGA. V shed 5 bases and J 7 bases; nucleotides not matched to a gene: 6. CDR3: CASSTTSGVGELFF. CDR3 nucleotides: TGTGCCAGCAGCACAACTAGCGGAGTCGGGGAGCTGTTTTTT.

V gene TRBV18 combines with J gene TRBJ2-1; D uncertain. The CDR3 is 14 residues long. Trimming took off 1 base at V and 4 bases at J, with 8 bases between the two ends. Looked up from germline, CDR1 is KGHSH and CDR2 is LQKENI. In DNA form, the CDR3 reads TGTGCCAGCTCACCACGTAACCTTTACAATGAGCAGTTCTTC. Translated, it gives CASSPRNLYNEQFF.

The chain is built from TRBV19 and TRBJ2-7; D tentatively reads TRBD1 or TRBD2 (5 bases each). V lost 6 bases to trimming and J lost 3 bases, with 12 bases between them. Germline CDR1 and CDR2: LNHDA and SQIVND (reference sequence). The CDR3 loop spans 13 amino acids. The CDR3 here is CASSRDRYYEQYF. The CDR3 region has the DNA TGTGCCAGTAGCCGGGACCGGTACTACGAGCAGTACTTC. Drawing the rest from reference TRBV19 and TRBJ2-7, the complete variable domain is DGGITQSPKYLFRKEGQNVTLSCEQNLNHDAMYWYRQDPGQGLRLIYYSQIVNDFQKGDIAEGYSVSREKKESFPLTVTSAQKNPTAFYLCASSRDRYYEQYFGPGTRLTVT.

This sequence joins TRBV29-1 and TRBJ1-2, with TRBD1 identical over 7 bases. The CDR3 totals 15 residues. Per germline, CDR1 SQVTM and CDR2 ANQGSEA. V was clipped by 4 bases and J by 5 bases; unmatched bases: 13. The CDR3 DNA is TGCAGCGTTGCCGTTACAGGGGTCTCCCCTTATGGCTACACCTTC. This sequence encodes CSVAVTGVSPYGYTF. Looking up the rest from reference TRBV29-1 and TRBJ1-2 gives the full variable domain: SAVISQKPSRDICQRGTSLTIQCQVDSQVTMMFWYRQQPGQSLTLIATANQGSEATYESGFVIDKFPISRPNLTFSTLTVSNMSPEDSSIYLCSVAVTGVSPYGYTFGSGTRLTVV.

This chain links TRBV5-1 with TRBJ1-1; D perhaps matches TRBD1 (5 bases). This CDR3 contains 15 residues. V was clipped by 0 bases and J by 0 bases, with 9 bases between them. CDR1 and CDR2 from the germline V gene are SGHRS and YFSETQ. The chain's CDR3 is CASSLAAGMNTEAFF. CDR3 sequence (DNA): TGCGCCAGCAGCTTGGCCGCAGGGATGAACACTGAAGCTTTCTTT.

This clone was detected a few times. The rearrangement links TRBV5-1 to TRBJ2-3; D is possibly TRBD2 (6 bases). V lost 4 bases and J 0 bases, leaving 9 bases between the germline ends. The CDR3 consists of 14 residues. Germline V CDR1 and CDR2: SGHRS, YFSETQ. The chain's CDR3 is CASSRDWSTDTQYF. In nucleotides, the CDR3 is TGCGCCAGCAGCAGGGACTGGAGCACAGATACGCAGTATTTT.

V and J are TRBV7-3 and TRBJ1-1; 8 nucleotides match TRBD1. This CDR3 contains 17 residues. Germline V gene sequence: CDR1 SGHTA, CDR2 FQGTGA. V lost 6 bases to trimming and J lost 6 bases; unmatched junction nucleotides: 18. The CDR3 nucleotides are TGTGCCAGCAGTCCAGGACAGGGAATAACCCCCGGACCTGAAGCTTTCTTT. The encoded protein is CASSPGQGITPGPEAFF. The complete variable domain, with remaining parts taken from reference TRBV7-3 and TRBJ1-1, reads GAGVSQTPSNKVTEKGKYVELRCDPISGHTALYWYRQSLGQGPEFLIYFQGTGAADDSGLPNDRFFAVRPEGSVSTLKIQRTERGDSAVYLCASSPGQGITPGPEAFFGQGTRLTVV.

The chain employs TRBV5-1 and TRBJ2-3, with 9 bases matching TRBD1. The length of the CDR3 is 16 residues. J lost 2 bases, V lost 4 bases, and 8 bases had no gene match. CDR1 and CDR2 from the germline V gene are SGHRS and YFSETQ. The CDR3 sequence: CASSNTGTGSTDTQYF. The CDR3 coding sequence is TGCGCCAGCAGCAATACCGGGACAGGGTCCACAGATACGCAGTATTTT.

This clone was counted only a few times. V gene TRBV7-9 combines with J gene TRBJ1-6; TRBD1 is a possible D gene (5 bases). There are 12 residues in the CDR3. Deletions cut 0 bases from V and 16 bases from J, with 10 bases between. The germline gives CDR1 SEHNR, CDR2 FQNEAQ (reference sequence). CDR3 DNA: TGTGCCAGCAGCTTAGCGGGGACTTCTCTCCACTTT. This gives the protein CASSLAGTSLHF.